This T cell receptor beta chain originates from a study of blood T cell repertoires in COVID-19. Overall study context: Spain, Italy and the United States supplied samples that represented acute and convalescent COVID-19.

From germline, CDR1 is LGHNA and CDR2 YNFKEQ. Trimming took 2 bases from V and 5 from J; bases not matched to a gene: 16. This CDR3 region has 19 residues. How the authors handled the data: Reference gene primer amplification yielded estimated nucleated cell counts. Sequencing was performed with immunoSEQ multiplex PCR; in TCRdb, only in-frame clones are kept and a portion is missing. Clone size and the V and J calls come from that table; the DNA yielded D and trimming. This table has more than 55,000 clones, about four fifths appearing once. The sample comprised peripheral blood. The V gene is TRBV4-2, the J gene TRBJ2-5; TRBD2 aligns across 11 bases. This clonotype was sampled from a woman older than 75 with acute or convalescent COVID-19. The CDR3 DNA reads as TGTGCCAGCAGCCAATTACCACCTAGCGGGGGGCCCACACTGGAGACCCAGTACTTC. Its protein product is CASSQLPPSGGPTLETQYF.